This entry lists 16 T cell receptor beta chains sequenced from one sample in a study of CD8 T cells in Susac syndrome. Random hexamers served to reverse transcribe roughly 0.45 to 1 ug RNA. TCRdb called the immunoSEQ multiplex PCR reads again in MiXCR, with one record for every CDR3 protein. Of 150,000 to 200,000 distinct CDR3 sequences listed, nearly 97% are singletons. The material sequenced was CD4+ T cells from PBMCs. The receptor set was obtained from a human donor with Susac syndrome.

The chain has TRBV18 and TRBJ2-4; 9 nucleotides align to TRBD1. This CDR3 spans 17 amino acids. Germline V gives CDR1 KGHSH, CDR2 LQKENI. With 4 bases clipped from V and 0 bases from J, the junction kept 7 bases outside the gene matches. This CDR3 reads CASSLSGTGIAKNIQYF. The CDR3 nucleotides read TGTGCCAGCTCACTTTCCGGGACAGGGATAGCCAAAAACATTCAGTACTTC.

The chain joins TRBV7-9 to TRBJ2-2; tentative D call: TRBD2 (5 bases). Trimming stripped 4 bases from V and 6 bases from J, with 9 bases between. This CDR3 has 13 residues. From germline, CDR1 is SEHNR and CDR2 FQNEAQ (reference sequence). The CDR3 coding sequence is TGTGCCAGCAGCTCACTAGGATCCGGGGAGCTGTTTTTT. It is translated as CASSSLGSGELFF.

The J gene is TRBJ2-7, the V gene TRBV3-1, with TRBD2 matching over 8 bases. CDR3 length: 14 residues. V dropped 1 base and J dropped 12; count of bases not matched to a gene: 11. CDR1 and CDR2 from the germline V gene are LGHDT and YNNKEL (reference sequence). In DNA, the CDR3 is TGTGCCAGCAGCCAAGCTCCTACCGGGACTAGAACGTACTTC. Amino acid sequence: CASSQAPTGTRTYF.

The V call is TRBV25-1, the J call TRBJ2-7; 11 positions agree with TRBD1. Trimming removed 2 bases from V and 3 bases from J; junction bases left unmatched: 6. CDR1 and CDR2 from the germline V gene are MGHDK and SYGVNS. The CDR3 runs 16 residues. CDR3 nucleotide sequence: TGTGCCAGCAGTGAAGGGGGGACAGGGGGGAACTACGAGCAGTACTTC. It translates to CASSEGGTGGNYEQYF.

The rearrangement uses TRBV20-1 and TRBJ2-5; either TRBD1 or TRBD2 may supply D (5 bases each). This CDR3 contains 13 residues. CDR1 is DFQATT, CDR2 SNEGSKA, per germline (reference sequence). The V and J ends lost 5 bases and 0 bases respectively, with 10 bases between them. CDR3 nucleotides: TGCAGTGCTTGGATGGGGGACCAAGAGACCCAGTACTTC. As protein: CSAWMGDQETQYF.

The genes are TRBV28 and TRBJ2-4; weak D call: TRBD2 (5 bases). The CDR3 is made up of 14 amino acids. Germline CDR1 MDHEN, CDR2 SYDVKM. V lost 3 bases and J 5 bases, leaving 11 bases between the germline ends. This CDR3 reads CASSLVGIQNIQYF. In DNA form, the CDR3 reads TGTGCCAGCAGTTTGGTCGGGATCCAAAACATTCAGTACTTC.

The chain recombines TRBV11-1 with TRBJ1-1; 7 bases align to TRBD1. The CDR3 runs to 13 residues. CDR1 is SGHAT and CDR2 is FQDESV in the germline V gene (reference sequence). V gave up 5 bases and J gave up 5 bases; unmatched junction bases: 5. CDR3 coding DNA: TGTGCCAGCAGCGGACAGGAGTGGACTGAAGCTTTCTTT. As protein: CASSGQEWTEAFF.

The genes are TRBV20-1 and TRBJ1-1; TRBD1 matches 8 bases. This CDR3 is built from 10 residues. Germline values: CDR1 DFQATT, CDR2 SNEGSKA (reference sequence). The trim removed 6 bases at V and 6 bases at J, leaving 0 bases unmatched. CDR3 sequence: CSARGPEAFF. The CDR3 DNA reads as TGCAGTGCCAGGGGGCCTGAAGCTTTCTTT.

CDR3 nucleotides: TGTGCCAGCAGAGTTACAGAGACCCAGTACTTC. This codes for CASRVTETQYF. The rearrangement links TRBV2 to TRBJ2-5; D is unclear. The V and J ends lost 6 bases and 4 bases respectively, with 6 bases between them. Germline V gene sequence: CDR1 SNHLY, CDR2 FYNNEI. The length of the CDR3 is 11 residues.

The genes are TRBV5-1 and TRBJ1-2; D might be TRBD1 (6 bases). CDR1 and CDR2 from the germline V gene are SGHRS and YFSETQ. The CDR3 runs 14 residues. V was pared by 0 bases and J by 6 bases, with 12 bases between. The CDR3 protein is CASSLETGMDGYTF. CDR3 coding DNA: TGCGCCAGCAGCTTGGAGACAGGAATGGATGGCTACACCTTC.

The genes are TRBV30 and TRBJ2-7; D is undetermined. V lost 4 bases to trimming and J lost 5 bases, with 12 bases between them. The CDR3 runs to 12 residues. In germline, CDR1 is GTSNPN, CDR2 SVGIG (reference sequence). CDR3 nucleotides: TGTGCCTGGATCGAGGAATTCAACGAGCAGTACTTC. Translating gives CAWIEEFNEQYF.

The rearrangement joins TRBV30 to TRBJ2-5, with a weak D call TRBD2 (5 bases). The CDR3 sequence is 14 residues long. Between the trimmed V and J ends, which lost 1 base and 5 bases, there was a span of 14 bases. The germline gives CDR1 GTSNPN, CDR2 SVGIG (reference sequence). The CDR3 sequence: CAWSAGIPGETQYF. The CDR3 DNA sequence: TGTGCCTGGAGTGCCGGGATTCCGGGGGAGACCCAGTACTTC.

The J gene is TRBJ2-2, the V gene TRBV9; no reliable D call. CDR1 and CDR2 (germline): SGDLS, YYNGEE. Trimming stripped 3 bases from V and 2 bases from J, with 11 bases between. This CDR3 region has 15 residues. Here the CDR3 reads CASSALAGNTGELFF. The CDR3 DNA follows: TGTGCCAGCAGCGCTCTCGCTGGAAACACCGGGGAGCTGTTTTTT.

V usage is TRBV14 and J usage is TRBJ2-5; maybe TRBD2 (5 bases). This CDR3 region has 17 residues. Trimming removed 1 base at V and 3 bases at J, with 18 bases between. Germline V lookup: CDR1 SGHDN, CDR2 FVKESK. CDR3 sequence (DNA): TGTGCCAGCAGCCAAGGACCCGGAGGCGGCGTCGAAGAGACCCAGTACTTC. This translates into CASSQGPGGGVEETQYF.

CDR3 amino acids: CASSIGQGLSGANVLTF. In DNA, the CDR3 is TGTGCCAGTAGTATTGGCCAGGGACTCTCTGGGGCCAACGTCCTGACTTTC. The rearrangement joins TRBV19 to TRBJ2-6, with a tentative D call TRBD2 (6 bases). The V gene's germline CDR1 is LNHDA and CDR2 SQIVND (reference sequence). The germline V and J ends were trimmed by 3 bases and 0 bases, with 12 bases remaining between them. This CDR3 comprises 17 residues.

The rearrangement uses TRBV9 and TRBJ1-3, with 7 bases lining up with TRBD1. The germline gives CDR1 SGDLS, CDR2 YYNGEE. CDR3 length equals 15 residues. V lost 3 bases to trimming and J lost 3 bases; unmatched junction nucleotides: 6. The CDR3 nucleotides read TGTGCCAGCAGCGCCGACAGGGCTGGTGGAAACACCATATATTTT. Its translation is CASSADRAGGNTIYF.